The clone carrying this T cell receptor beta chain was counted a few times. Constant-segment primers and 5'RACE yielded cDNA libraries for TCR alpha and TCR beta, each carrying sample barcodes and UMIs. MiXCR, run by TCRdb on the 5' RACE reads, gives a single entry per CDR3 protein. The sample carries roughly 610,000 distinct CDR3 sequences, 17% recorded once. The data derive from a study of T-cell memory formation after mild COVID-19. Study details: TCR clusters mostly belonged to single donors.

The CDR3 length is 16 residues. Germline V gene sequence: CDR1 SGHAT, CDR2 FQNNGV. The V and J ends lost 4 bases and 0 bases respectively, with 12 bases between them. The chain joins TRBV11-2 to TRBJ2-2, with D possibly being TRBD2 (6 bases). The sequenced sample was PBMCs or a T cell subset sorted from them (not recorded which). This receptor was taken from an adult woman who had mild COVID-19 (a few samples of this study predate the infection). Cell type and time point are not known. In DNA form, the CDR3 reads TGTGCCAGCAGCTCTGGCGGGACGGCGAACACCGGGGAGCTGTTTTTT. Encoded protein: CASSSGGTANTGELFF.